This T cell receptor (beta chain) was observed in a study of T-cell reconstitution after alpha-beta-depleted transplantation in children. General observations from the study: Some patients' high day-60 TCRbeta diversity was attributed to recipient cells surviving conditioning. By one year post-transplant, T-cell counts and diversity largely arose from T cells that were newly produced. In patients about two months after transplant, alpha-beta T cells reportedly arose from several hundred expanded graft clones.

Notes on this clonotype: What it binds is unknown.

TCRbeta library preparation incorporated unique molecular identifiers. In TCRdb, the PCR reads were re-called with MiXCR into one record per CDR3 protein. The sample records 60,000 to 100,000 distinct CDR3 sequences, less than 20% being singletons. CDR1 is LNHDA, CDR2 SQIVND, per germline (reference sequence). The CDR3 spans 17 residues. Trimming removed 5 bases from V and 4 bases from J; junction bases left unmatched: 16. The specimen comprised PBMCs, mostly from graft donor cells, sampled 360 days after TCRalphabeta/CD19-depleted stem cell transplant. The sequence came from a male patient aged 2 to 9 who had a stem cell transplant for acute lymphoblastic leukemia, so the T cells may come from the graft donor. The chain is built from TRBV19 and TRBJ1-1, with 7 bases aligning to TRBD1. In DNA, the CDR3 is TGTGCCAGTAGTCTTCCCAGACAGGGCAAAGAGGGCACTGAAGCTTTCTTT. Protein: CASSLPRQGKEGTEAFF.